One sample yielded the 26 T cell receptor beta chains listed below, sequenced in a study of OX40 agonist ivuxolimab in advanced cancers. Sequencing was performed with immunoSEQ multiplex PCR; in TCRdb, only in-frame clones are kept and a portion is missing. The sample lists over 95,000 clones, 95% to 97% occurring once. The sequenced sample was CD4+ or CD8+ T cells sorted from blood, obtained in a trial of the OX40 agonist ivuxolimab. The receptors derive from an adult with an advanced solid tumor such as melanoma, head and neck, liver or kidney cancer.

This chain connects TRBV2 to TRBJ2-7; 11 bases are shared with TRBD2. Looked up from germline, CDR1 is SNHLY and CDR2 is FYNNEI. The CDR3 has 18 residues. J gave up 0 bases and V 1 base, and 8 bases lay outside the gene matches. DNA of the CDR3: TGTGCCAGCAGTGAAGGGCCGGGACTAGCGGATATCTCCTACGAGCAGTACTTC. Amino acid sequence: CASSEGPGLADISYEQYF.

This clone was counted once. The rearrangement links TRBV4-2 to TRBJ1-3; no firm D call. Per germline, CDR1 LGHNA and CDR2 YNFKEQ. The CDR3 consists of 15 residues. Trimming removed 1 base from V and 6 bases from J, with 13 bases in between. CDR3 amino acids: CASSQGPGLENTIYF. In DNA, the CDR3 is TGTGCCAGCAGCCAAGGCCCGGGGTTGGAAAACACCATATATTTT.

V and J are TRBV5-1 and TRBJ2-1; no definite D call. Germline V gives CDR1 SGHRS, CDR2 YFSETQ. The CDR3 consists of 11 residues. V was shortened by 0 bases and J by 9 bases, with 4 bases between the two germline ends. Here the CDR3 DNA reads TGCGCCAGCAGCTTGGGTGGTGAGCAGTTCTTC. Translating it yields CASSLGGEQFF.

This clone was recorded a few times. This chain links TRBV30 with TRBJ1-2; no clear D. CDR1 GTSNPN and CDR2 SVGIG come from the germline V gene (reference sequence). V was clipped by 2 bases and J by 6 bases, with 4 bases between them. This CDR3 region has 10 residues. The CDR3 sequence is CAWSLDGYTF. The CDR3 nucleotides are TGTGCCTGGAGTCTTGATGGCTACACCTTC.

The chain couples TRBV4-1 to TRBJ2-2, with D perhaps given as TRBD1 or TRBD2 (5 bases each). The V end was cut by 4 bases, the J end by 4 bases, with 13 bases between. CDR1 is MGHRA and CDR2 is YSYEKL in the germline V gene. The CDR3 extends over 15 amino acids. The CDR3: CASSPGVGGTGELFF. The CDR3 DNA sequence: TGCGCCAGCAGCCCGGGCGTTGGGGGCACCGGGGAGCTGTTTTTT.

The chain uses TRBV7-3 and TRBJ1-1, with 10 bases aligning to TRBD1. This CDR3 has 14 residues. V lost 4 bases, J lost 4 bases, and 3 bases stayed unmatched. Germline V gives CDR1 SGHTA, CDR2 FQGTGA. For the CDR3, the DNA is TGTGCCAGCAGCTCGACAGGGGGCGGCACTGAAGCTTTCTTT. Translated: CASSSTGGGTEAFF.

The CDR3, as DNA: TGTGCCAGCAGCGTAGATCCGGGTATGAACACTGAAGCTTTCTTT. This codes for CASSVDPGMNTEAFF. The genes are TRBV9 and TRBJ1-1; D not certain. The CDR3 extends over 15 amino acids. The V and J ends lost 0 bases and 0 bases respectively, with 9 bases between them. Germline CDR1 is SGDLS and CDR2 is YYNGEE.

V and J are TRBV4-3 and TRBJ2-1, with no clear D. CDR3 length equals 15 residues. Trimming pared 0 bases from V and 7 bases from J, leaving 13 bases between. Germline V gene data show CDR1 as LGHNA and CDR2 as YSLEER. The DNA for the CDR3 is TGCGCCAGCAGCCAAGATTCCAGATTTCCGAATGAGCAGTTCTTC. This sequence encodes CASSQDSRFPNEQFF.

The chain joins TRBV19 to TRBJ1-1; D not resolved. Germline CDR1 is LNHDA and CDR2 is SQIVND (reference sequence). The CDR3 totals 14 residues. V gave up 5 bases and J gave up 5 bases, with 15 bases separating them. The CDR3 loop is CASSRSDRETEAFF. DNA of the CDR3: TGTGCCAGTAGTCGATCGGACCGCGAGACTGAAGCTTTCTTT.

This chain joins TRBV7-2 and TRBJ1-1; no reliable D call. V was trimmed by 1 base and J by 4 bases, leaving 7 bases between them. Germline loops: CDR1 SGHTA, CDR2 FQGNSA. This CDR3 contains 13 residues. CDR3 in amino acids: CASSLGAGTEAFF. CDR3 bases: TGTGCCAGCAGCTTAGGGGCAGGCACTGAAGCTTTCTTT.

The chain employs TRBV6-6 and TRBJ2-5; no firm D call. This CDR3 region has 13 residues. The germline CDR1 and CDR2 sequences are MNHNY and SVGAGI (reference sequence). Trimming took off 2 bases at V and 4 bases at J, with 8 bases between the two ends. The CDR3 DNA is TGTGCCAGCAGTTACCCTGGCCCAGAGACCCAGTACTTC. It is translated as CASSYPGPETQYF.

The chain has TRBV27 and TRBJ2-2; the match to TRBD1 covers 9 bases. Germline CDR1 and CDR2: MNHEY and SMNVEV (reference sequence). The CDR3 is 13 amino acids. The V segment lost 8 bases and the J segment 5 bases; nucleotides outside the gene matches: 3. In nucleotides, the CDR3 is TGTGCCAGCGGGGACAGGGCAACCGGGGAGCTGTTTTTT. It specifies CASGDRATGELFF.

In DNA form, the CDR3 reads TGCGCCAGCAGCCAAGAGGCCGGGGGCACTGAAGCTTTCTTT. Translation: CASSQEAGGTEAFF. The rearrangement joins TRBV4-1 to TRBJ1-1, with a tentative D call TRBD1 (5 bases). The CDR3 sequence is 14 residues long. The V gene's germline CDR1 is MGHRA and CDR2 YSYEKL. V was shortened by 0 bases and J by 4 bases, with 9 bases between the two germline ends.

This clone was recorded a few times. The CDR3 bases are TGTGCCAGTAGTCCAACAGGGGCTAGCAATCAGCCCCAGCATTTT. Amino acids: CASSPTGASNQPQHF. V gene TRBV19 combines with J gene TRBJ1-5; 7 bases are a match to TRBD1. CDR3 length equals 15 residues. Germline V lookup: CDR1 LNHDA, CDR2 SQIVND (reference sequence). With V trimmed by 5 bases and J by 0 bases, 4 bases remained unmatched.

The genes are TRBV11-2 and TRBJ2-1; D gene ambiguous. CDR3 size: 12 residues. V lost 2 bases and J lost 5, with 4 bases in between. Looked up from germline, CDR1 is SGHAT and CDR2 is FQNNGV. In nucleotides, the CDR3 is TGTGCCAGCAGCTTAACAGACAATGAGCAGTTCTTC. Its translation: CASSLTDNEQFF. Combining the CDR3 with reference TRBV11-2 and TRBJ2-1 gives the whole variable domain EAGVAQSPRYKIIEKRQSVAFWCNPISGHATLYWYQQILGQGPKLLIQFQNNGVVDDSQLPKDRFSAERLKGVDSTLKIQPAKLEDSAVYLCASSLTDNEQFFGPGTRLTVL.

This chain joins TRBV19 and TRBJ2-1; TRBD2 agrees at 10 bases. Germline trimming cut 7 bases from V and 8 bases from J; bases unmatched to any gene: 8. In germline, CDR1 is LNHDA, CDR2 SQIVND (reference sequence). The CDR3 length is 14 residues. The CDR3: CASTRTSGGDEQFF. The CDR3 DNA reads TGTGCCAGTACCAGGACTAGCGGAGGGGATGAGCAGTTCTTC.

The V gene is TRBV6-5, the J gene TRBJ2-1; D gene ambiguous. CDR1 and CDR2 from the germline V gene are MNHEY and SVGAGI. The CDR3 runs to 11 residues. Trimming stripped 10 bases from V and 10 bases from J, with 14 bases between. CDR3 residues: CAIWAAMEQFF. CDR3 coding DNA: TGTGCCATCTGGGCGGCAATGGAGCAGTTCTTC.

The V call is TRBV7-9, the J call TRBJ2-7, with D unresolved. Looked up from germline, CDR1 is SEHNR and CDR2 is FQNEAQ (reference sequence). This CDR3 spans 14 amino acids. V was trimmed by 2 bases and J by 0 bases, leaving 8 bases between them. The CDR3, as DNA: TGTGCCAGCAGCTTAATATCAAGCTCCTACGAGCAGTACTTC. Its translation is CASSLISSSYEQYF. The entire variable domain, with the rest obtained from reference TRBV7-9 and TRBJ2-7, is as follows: DTGVSQNPRHKITKRGQNVTFRCDPISEHNRLYWYRQTLGQGPEFLTYFQNEAQLEKSRLLSDRFSAERPKGSFSTLEIQRTEQGDSAMYLCASSLISSSYEQYFGPGTRLTVT.

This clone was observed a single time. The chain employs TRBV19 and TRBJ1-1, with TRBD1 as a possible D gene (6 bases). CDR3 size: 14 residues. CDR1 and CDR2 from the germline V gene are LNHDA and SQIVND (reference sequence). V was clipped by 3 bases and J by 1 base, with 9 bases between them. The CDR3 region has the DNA TGTGCCAGTAGTATGAGGGGGACGAACACTGAAGCTTTCTTT. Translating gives CASSMRGTNTEAFF. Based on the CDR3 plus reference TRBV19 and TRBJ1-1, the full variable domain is DGGITQSPKYLFRKEGQNVTLSCEQNLNHDAMYWYRQDPGQGLRLIYYSQIVNDFQKGDIAEGYSVSREKKESFPLTVTSAQKNPTAFYLCASSMRGTNTEAFFGQGTRLTVV.

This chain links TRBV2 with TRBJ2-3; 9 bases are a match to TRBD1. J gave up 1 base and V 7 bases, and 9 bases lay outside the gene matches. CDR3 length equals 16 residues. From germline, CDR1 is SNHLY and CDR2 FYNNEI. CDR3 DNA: TGTGCCAGCACCCTCAGGACAGGGGAAGGCACAGATACGCAGTATTTT. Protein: CASTLRTGEGTDTQYF. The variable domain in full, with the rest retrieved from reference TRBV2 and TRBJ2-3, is EPEVTQTPSHQVTQMGQEVILRCVPISNHLYFYWYRQILGQKVEFLVSFYNNEISEKSEIFDDQFSVERPDGSNFTLKIRSTKLEDSAMYFCASTLRTGEGTDTQYFGPGTRLTVL.

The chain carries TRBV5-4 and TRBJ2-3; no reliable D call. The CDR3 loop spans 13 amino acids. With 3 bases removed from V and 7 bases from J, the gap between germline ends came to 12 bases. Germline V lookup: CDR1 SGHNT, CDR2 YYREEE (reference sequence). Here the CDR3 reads CASSYSETNTQYF. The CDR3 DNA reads TGTGCCAGCAGCTACAGTGAAACTAATACGCAGTATTTT.

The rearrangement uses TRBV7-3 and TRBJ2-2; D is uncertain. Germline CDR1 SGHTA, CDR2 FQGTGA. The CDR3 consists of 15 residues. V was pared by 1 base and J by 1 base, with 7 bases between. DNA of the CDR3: TGTGCCAGCAGCTTAAGTGGAGAGAACACCGGGGAGCTGTTTTTT. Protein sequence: CASSLSGENTGELFF.

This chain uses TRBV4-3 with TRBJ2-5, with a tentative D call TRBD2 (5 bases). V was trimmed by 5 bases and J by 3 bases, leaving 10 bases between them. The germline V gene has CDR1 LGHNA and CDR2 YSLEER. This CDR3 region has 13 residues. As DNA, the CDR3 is TGCGCCAGCAGCGCCGGACTGGAAGAGACCCAGTACTTC. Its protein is CASSAGLEETQYF.

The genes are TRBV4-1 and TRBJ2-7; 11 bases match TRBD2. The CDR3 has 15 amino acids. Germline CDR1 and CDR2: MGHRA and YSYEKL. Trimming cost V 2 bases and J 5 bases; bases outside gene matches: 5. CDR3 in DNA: TGCGCCAGCAGCCAACATAGCGGGGGGGCCGACGAGCAGTACTTC. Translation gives CASSQHSGGADEQYF.

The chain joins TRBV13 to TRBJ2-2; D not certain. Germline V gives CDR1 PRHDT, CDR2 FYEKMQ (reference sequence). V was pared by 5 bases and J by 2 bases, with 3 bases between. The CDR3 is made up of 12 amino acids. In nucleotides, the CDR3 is TGTGCCAGCAGCCCAAACACCGGGGAGCTGTTTTTT. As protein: CASSPNTGELFF.

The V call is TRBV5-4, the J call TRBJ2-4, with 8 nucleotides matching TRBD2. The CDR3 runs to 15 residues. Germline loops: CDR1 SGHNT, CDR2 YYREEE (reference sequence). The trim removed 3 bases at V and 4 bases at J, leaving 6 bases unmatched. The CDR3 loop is CASSSVLAGKNIQYF. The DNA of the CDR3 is TGTGCCAGCAGCTCCGTTTTAGCGGGAAAAAACATTCAGTACTTC.